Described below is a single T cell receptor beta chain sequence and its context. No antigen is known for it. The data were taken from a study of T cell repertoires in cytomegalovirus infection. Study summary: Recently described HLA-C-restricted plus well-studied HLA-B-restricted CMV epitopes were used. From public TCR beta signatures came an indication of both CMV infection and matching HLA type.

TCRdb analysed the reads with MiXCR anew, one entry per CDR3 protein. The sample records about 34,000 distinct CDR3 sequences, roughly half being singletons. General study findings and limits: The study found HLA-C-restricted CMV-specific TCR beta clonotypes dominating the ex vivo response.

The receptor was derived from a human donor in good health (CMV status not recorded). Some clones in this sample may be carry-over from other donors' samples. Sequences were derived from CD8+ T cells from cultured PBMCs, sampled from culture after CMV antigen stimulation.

The CDR3: CSARTGRARLYEQYF. The CDR3 DNA reads TGCAGTGCTAGAACCGGGAGAGCCCGTCTATACGAGCAGTACTTC. V is TRBV20-1 and J is TRBJ2-7; D is possibly TRBD2 (6 bases). The CDR3 loop spans 15 amino acids. Trimming cost V 2 bases and J 4 bases, with 18 bases left between them. Germline values: CDR1 DFQATT, CDR2 SNEGSKA (reference sequence).